These T cell receptor beta chains were read from a single sample in a study of response to subunit inactivated influenza vaccine. TCRdb fed the RT-PCR reads into MiXCR, producing one record per CDR3 protein. Among under 950,000 distinct CDR3 sequences listed, approximately 22% were seen once. The sequenced sample was PBMCs from blood, obtained more than 4 days after vaccination. The receptors originated from a man in his fifties or sixties who received an inactivated influenza vaccine. Each CDR3 is given without its conserved first and last residue. The order of the fields is V gene, CDR3 protein.

v_call: TRBV12-3/TRBV12-4
cdr3_aa: ASSPRPLAFGTDTQY

v_call: TRBV7-8
cdr3_aa: ASSVTVYHTDTQY

v_call: TRBV30
cdr3_aa: AWRRLGYGYT

v_call: TRBV12-3/TRBV12-4
cdr3_aa: ASSYKPHETF

v_call: TRBV12-3/TRBV12-4
cdr3_aa: ASSPGQGRGNTEAF

v_call: TRBV2
cdr3_aa: ASSIGVLGSIQETQY

v_call: TRBV5-1
cdr3_aa: ASSGGQGTAGELF

v_call: TRBV28
cdr3_aa: ASRDGHIIGDQETQY

v_call: TRBV24-1
cdr3_aa: ATSDLGLAGANEQF

v_call: TRBV5-1
cdr3_aa: ASSWGSGAQETQY

v_call: TRBV29-1
cdr3_aa: SVDRDGTRETQY

v_call: TRBV4-2
cdr3_aa: ASSRTGAQSYEQY

v_call: TRBV7-9
cdr3_aa: ASSTGSGETQY

v_call: TRBV4-3
cdr3_aa: ASSQNPYSSGNNEQF

v_call: TRBV12-3/TRBV12-4
cdr3_aa: ASGKPSRHGYT

v_call: TRBV5-1
cdr3_aa: ASSFWTSGRARYNEQF

v_call: TRBV19
cdr3_aa: ASSIVDGPQH

v_call: TRBV6-2/TRBV6-3
cdr3_aa: ASSMGGGANVLT

v_call: TRBV12-3/TRBV12-4
cdr3_aa: AIPLAGPGELF

v_call: TRBV7-2
cdr3_aa: ASSSGTAKETQY

v_call: TRBV27
cdr3_aa: ASSSIAATNNEQF

v_call: TRBV25-1
cdr3_aa: ASSEAQGAGTEAF

v_call: TRBV25-1
cdr3_aa: ASSEAGTGLAKNIQY

v_call: TRBV7-2
cdr3_aa: ASSQQRAHSTDTQY

v_call: TRBV7-9
cdr3_aa: ASSLIPQAQY

v_call: TRBV12-3/TRBV12-4
cdr3_aa: ASTLGPQGRDEQF

v_call: TRBV10-3
cdr3_aa: AISVLVNTEAF

v_call: TRBV7-9
cdr3_aa: ASSPDRGLYQETQY

v_call: TRBV12-3/TRBV12-4
cdr3_aa: ASSPRPGGRYEQY

v_call: TRBV7-2
cdr3_aa: ASSLGGMGRGYEQY

v_call: TRBV28
cdr3_aa: ASSPIDFPRKSSTDTQY

v_call: TRBV20-1
cdr3_aa: SAKGTSGRAGQF

v_call: TRBV28
cdr3_aa: ASSLPGLLNEQF

v_call: TRBV13
cdr3_aa: ASSLGVTGGTTSLLDTQY

v_call: TRBV29-1
cdr3_aa: SVEDGAWETQY

v_call: TRBV5-1
cdr3_aa: ASSNGQSLVSKYEQY

v_call: TRBV4-3
cdr3_aa: ASSQAVAGVETQY

v_call: TRBV10-3
cdr3_aa: ATSVGGSRNEQF

v_call: TRBV11-2
cdr3_aa: ASSSGLAGDRSTDTQY

v_call: TRBV4-3
cdr3_aa: ASSQGGEGGRTQY

v_call: TRBV2
cdr3_aa: ASRPTGVPYNEQF

v_call: TRBV28
cdr3_aa: ASSTGNYEQY